Below are 29 T cell receptor beta chains sequenced from a single sample in a study of graft-versus-host responses after intestinal transplantation. Generated by immunoSEQ multiplex PCR, the TCRdb table keeps only in-frame clones and is missing some. The sample lists roughly 130,000 clones, about nine tenths occurring once. No antigen is known for these receptors. Sequences were derived from unstimulated CD4+ T cells sorted from spleen or lymph node cells, sampled before intestinal transplant. Source of these receptors: a human donor who received an intestinal transplant.

The chain links TRBV7-9 to TRBJ1-1; unclear D gene. V dropped 6 bases and J dropped 4 bases, with 21 bases sitting between them. This CDR3 is 16 amino acids long. Germline CDR1 is SEHNR and CDR2 is FQNEAQ (reference sequence). The CDR3 DNA reads as TGTGCCAGCAGTCATAAGGTGGCGCCGGGCGGCACTGAAGCTTTCTTT. Translated, it gives CASSHKVAPGGTEAFF.

The V and J genes are TRBV5-8 and TRBJ2-1; 14 nucleotides match TRBD2. The germline gives CDR1 SGHTS, CDR2 YDEGEE. This CDR3 comprises 18 residues. The ends lost 4 bases at V and 2 bases at J; junction bases unmatched: 8. Here the CDR3 DNA reads TGTGCCAGCAGCCCCGGGACTAGCGGGAGTATTACCTACAATGAGCAGTTCTTC. It encodes CASSPGTSGSITYNEQFF. Full variable domain (missing parts from reference TRBV5-8 and TRBJ2-1): EAGVTQSPTHLIKTRGQQATLRCSPISGHTSVYWYQQALGLGLQFLLWYDEGEERNRGNFPPRFSGRQFPNYSSELNVNALELEDSALYLCASSPGTSGSITYNEQFFGPGTRLTVL.

The V and J genes are TRBV9 and TRBJ2-6; possible D gene TRBD1, 6 bases. Germline assignment: CDR1 SGDLS and CDR2 YYNGEE. CDR3 length equals 18 residues. The V gene lost 4 bases and the J gene lost 0 bases, with 17 bases spanning the gap. The CDR3 DNA reads as TGTGCCAGCAGCCCACTGGCAGGGGCCATCTCTGGGGCCAACGTCCTGACTTTC. Translated: CASSPLAGAISGANVLTF.

This chain joins TRBV4-1 and TRBJ2-7; D unclear. Looked up from germline, CDR1 is MGHRA and CDR2 is YSYEKL. The V and J ends lost 0 bases and 2 bases respectively, with 8 bases between them. The CDR3 sequence is 14 residues long. The CDR3 spells CASSQEQWTYEQYF. Written as DNA, the CDR3 is TGCGCCAGCAGCCAAGAGCAATGGACCTACGAGCAGTACTTC.

V usage is TRBV19 and J usage is TRBJ1-1; D remains ambiguous. Germline values: CDR1 LNHDA, CDR2 SQIVND (reference sequence). The CDR3 covers 13 residues. V shed 5 bases and J shed 3 bases, with 10 bases lying between them. As DNA, the CDR3 is TGTGCCAGTAGTCCCTACTATGACACTGAAGCTTTCTTT. It is translated as CASSPYYDTEAFF. The whole variable domain, remainder taken from reference TRBV19 and TRBJ1-1, is DGGITQSPKYLFRKEGQNVTLSCEQNLNHDAMYWYRQDPGQGLRLIYYSQIVNDFQKGDIAEGYSVSREKKESFPLTVTSAQKNPTAFYLCASSPYYDTEAFFGQGTRLTVV.

The J gene is TRBJ2-3, the V gene TRBV7-2; D is unclear. Deletions cut 2 bases from V and 4 bases from J, with 10 bases between. The germline V gene encodes CDR1 SGHTA and CDR2 FQGNSA. CDR3 size: 14 residues. The CDR3 DNA reads as TGTGCCAGCAGCTTACCCCCGGCCCCAGATACGCAGTATTTT. Translated, it gives CASSLPPAPDTQYF.

The V call is TRBV30, the J call TRBJ1-5; 9 nucleotides agree with TRBD1. The CDR3 runs to 13 residues. Germline CDR1 is GTSNPN and CDR2 is SVGIG (reference sequence). The V gene end was trimmed by 5 bases and the J gene end by 3 bases; junction bases not matched to a gene: 2. CDR3 region: CAWGTGYNQPQHF. CDR3 DNA sequence: TGTGCCTGGGGGACAGGGTACAATCAGCCCCAGCATTTT. The complete variable domain, with remaining parts taken from reference TRBV30 and TRBJ1-5, reads SQTIHQWPATLVQPVGSPLSLECTVEGTSNPNLYWYRQAAGRGLQLLFYSVGIGQISSEVPQNLSASRPQDRQFILSSKKLLLSDSGFYLCAWGTGYNQPQHFGDGTRLSIL.

V and J are TRBV2 and TRBJ2-1; D uncertain. The CDR3 runs to 14 residues. With 4 bases removed from V and 8 bases from J, the gap between germline ends came to 15 bases. The germline CDR1 and CDR2 sequences are SNHLY and FYNNEI. CDR3 amino acids: CASSVVAGQDEQFF. The CDR3 region has the DNA TGTGCCAGCAGTGTGGTAGCTGGTCAGGATGAGCAGTTCTTC.

The chain carries TRBV14 and TRBJ2-3; weak D call: TRBD1 (5 bases). The germline V and J ends were trimmed by 7 bases and 6 bases, with 14 bases remaining between them. Germline values: CDR1 SGHDN, CDR2 FVKESK. The CDR3 runs 13 residues. The DNA for the CDR3 is TGTGCCAGCAATAGGGGCAGGCCGGATACGCAGTATTTT. It translates to CASNRGRPDTQYF.

V and J are TRBV5-1 and TRBJ1-1; D may be TRBD1 (6 bases). The CDR3 is 13 amino acids. V lost 7 bases and J 5 bases, leaving 15 bases between the germline ends. Germline CDR1 is SGHRS and CDR2 is YFSETQ. The CDR3 nucleotides read TGCGCCAGCGGACCTACAGGGAGAACTGAAGCTTTCTTT. It codes for CASGPTGRTEAFF.

This clone has a single count. At one of its ends the junction is not consistent with the germline gene, which may arise from a read error. The chain couples TRBV7-7 to TRBJ2-3; 7 bases align to TRBD1. This CDR3 is 15 amino acids long. Germline CDR1 SSHAT, CDR2 FNYEAQ (reference sequence). The CDR3 loop is CASSLERGPTDTQYF. The CDR3 region has the DNA TGTGCTAGCAGCTTAGAAAGGGGGCCCACAGATACGCAGTATTTT.

This clone was observed once. The chain employs TRBV27 and TRBJ1-6, with unresolved D. This CDR3 is 16 amino acids long. Germline CDR1 and CDR2: MNHEY and SMNVEV (reference sequence). V gave up 7 bases and J gave up 0 bases, with 13 bases separating them. As DNA, the CDR3 is TGTGCCAGCACACTTCGAGGGCGCTCCTATAATTCACCCCTCCACTTT. Protein: CASTLRGRSYNSPLHF.

The rearrangement uses TRBV7-9 and TRBJ2-5; 8 bases line up with TRBD1. V shed 6 bases, J shed 4 bases, and the junction held 10 bases outside the gene matches. CDR1 SEHNR and CDR2 FQNEAQ come from the germline V gene (reference sequence). There are 15 residues in the CDR3. CDR3 nucleotides: TGTGCCAGCAGTTTGACAGGGGATGTACTAGAGACCCAGTACTTC. Its translation is CASSLTGDVLETQYF.

The chain has TRBV19 and TRBJ2-5, with 8 bases that match TRBD2. V shed 4 bases, J shed 7 bases, and the junction held 8 bases outside the gene matches. The CDR3 runs to 14 residues. The germline V gene encodes CDR1 LNHDA and CDR2 SQIVND (reference sequence). CDR3 sequence (DNA): TGTGCCAGTAGTAAGGGGACTAGTAAGGGGACCCAGTACTTC. Translated: CASSKGTSKGTQYF.

The chain combines TRBV28 with TRBJ1-2; TRBD1 agrees at 7 bases. The CDR3 sequence is 14 residues long. V shed 1 base and J 8 bases; nucleotides not matched to a gene: 7. Looked up from germline, CDR1 is MDHEN and CDR2 is SYDVKM. The CDR3 spells CASSLYRTGGGYTF. CDR3 DNA sequence: TGTGCCAGCAGTTTATATCGGACAGGTGGGGGCTACACCTTC.

The chain has TRBV7-3 and TRBJ2-3, with no clear D. The CDR3 totals 13 residues. The V end lost 5 bases, the J end lost 5 bases, and 11 bases lay between the germline ends. Germline V CDR1 and CDR2: SGHTA, FQGTGA. This CDR3 is CASSPTNEDTQYF. DNA for the CDR3: TGTGCCAGCAGCCCTACTAACGAAGATACGCAGTATTTT.

Points on this clone: Germline is not matched at one junction end, which may reflect a read error. The chain carries TRBV7-7 and TRBJ2-1; TRBD2 matches at 10 bases. The CDR3 is 15 amino acids. Germline V gene sequence: CDR1 SSHAT, CDR2 FNYEAQ (reference sequence). CDR3 in amino acids: CASSLAGVGHNEQFF. Written as DNA, the CDR3 is TGTGCTAGCAGCCTAGCGGGAGTGGGGCACAATGAGCAGTTCTTC.

V and J are TRBV5-4 and TRBJ1-1, with TRBD1 matching 8 bases. The CDR3 spans 16 residues. The V segment lost 4 bases and the J segment 1 base; nucleotides outside the gene matches: 9. Germline V gives CDR1 SGHNT, CDR2 YYREEE (reference sequence). The CDR3 DNA follows: TGTGCCAGCAGCAAGGGGACAGGTAGGGCGAACACTGAAGCTTTCTTT. As protein: CASSKGTGRANTEAFF. Full variable domain (outside the CDR3, taken from reference TRBV5-4 and TRBJ1-1): ETGVTQSPTHLIKTRGQQVTLRCSSQSGHNTVSWYQQALGQGPQFIFQYYREEENGRGNFPPRFSGLQFPNYSSELNVNALELDDSALYLCASSKGTGRANTEAFFGQGTRLTVV.

The chain carries TRBV5-8 and TRBJ2-7; weak D call: TRBD1 (5 bases). CDR1 SGHTS and CDR2 YDEGEE come from the germline V gene. The CDR3 is 15 amino acids. Trimming removed 4 bases at V and 1 base at J, with 15 bases between. CDR3 sequence reads: CASSPRQPRSYEQYF. CDR3 DNA: TGTGCCAGCAGCCCGCGACAGCCCAGATCCTACGAGCAGTACTTC.

This chain connects TRBV5-4 to TRBJ1-3; D might be TRBD1 (5 bases). V lost 3 bases and J 0 bases, leaving 7 bases between the germline ends. This CDR3 is built from 14 residues. Germline CDR1 SGHNT, CDR2 YYREEE (reference sequence). CDR3 protein: CASSSGGSGNTIYF. Here the CDR3 DNA reads TGTGCCAGCAGCTCCGGGGGCTCTGGAAACACCATATATTTT.

The rearrangement uses TRBV14 and TRBJ2-7; D is perhaps TRBD1 or TRBD2 (5 bases each). CDR1 SGHDN and CDR2 FVKESK come from the germline V gene. Trimming cost V 1 base and J 0 bases, with 13 bases left between them. The CDR3 runs to 16 residues. Here the CDR3 reads CASSQADGTHSYEQYF. CDR3 nucleotide sequence: TGTGCCAGCAGCCAAGCTGACGGGACCCACTCCTACGAGCAGTACTTC.

V and J are TRBV6-6 and TRBJ2-1; D is possibly TRBD1 (6 bases). Trimming removed 4 bases from V and 8 bases from J, with 12 bases in between. Germline V CDR1 and CDR2: MNHNY, SVGAGI (reference sequence). The CDR3 is made up of 13 amino acids. CDR3 amino acids: CASSFGGRDEQFF. DNA for the CDR3: TGTGCCAGCAGTTTTGGGGGCCGGGATGAGCAGTTCTTC.

The chain is built from TRBV6-5 and TRBJ2-2, with 8 bases matching TRBD2. CDR3 length: 14 amino acids. J gave up 6 bases and V 2 bases, and 2 bases lay outside the gene matches. From germline, CDR1 is MNHEY and CDR2 SVGAGI. CDR3 sequence reads: CASSYGLAAGELFF. The DNA for the CDR3 is TGTGCCAGCAGTTACGGACTAGCAGCCGGGGAGCTGTTTTTT.

This clone appeared a single time. J is TRBJ2-1 and V is TRBV7-9; 7 bases agree with TRBD2. This CDR3 spans 19 amino acids. Losses at the gene ends were 1 base for V and 4 bases for J; bases not matched to a gene: 16. The germline V gene encodes CDR1 SEHNR and CDR2 FQNEAQ (reference sequence). CDR3 bases: TGTGCCAGCAGCTTAGTGGTTTTGGAGGGCGGGAGAAGATACAATGAGCAGTTCTTC. Amino acids: CASSLVVLEGGRRYNEQFF.

The rearrangement joins TRBV19 to TRBJ1-2; D perhaps matches TRBD1 (6 bases). The CDR3 is 11 amino acids. CDR1 LNHDA and CDR2 SQIVND come from the germline V gene (reference sequence). V was shortened by 7 bases and J by 9 bases, with 12 bases between the two germline ends. This CDR3 is CASKQGTSYTF. The CDR3 bases are TGTGCCAGTAAACAGGGTACGAGCTACACCTTC.

This chain connects TRBV6-1 to TRBJ2-6; no clear D. The V end lost 6 bases, the J end lost 5 bases, and 8 bases lay between the germline ends. CDR3 size: 13 residues. Germline CDR1 is MNHNS and CDR2 is SASEGT. The CDR3 region is CASRRDRANVLTF. CDR3 DNA: TGTGCCAGCAGAAGGGATCGGGCCAACGTCCTGACTTTC.

The chain combines TRBV2 with TRBJ2-4; 8 bases are a match to TRBD1. The CDR3 sequence is 14 residues long. J was trimmed by 7 bases and V by 7 bases; bases with no gene match: 9. Germline CDR1 is SNHLY and CDR2 is FYNNEI. DNA for the CDR3: TGTGCCAGCACTCGGGACAGGAGATTGAACATTCAGTACTTC. Its protein product is CASTRDRRLNIQYF.

Only a few counts were recorded for this clone. The J gene is TRBJ2-5, the V gene TRBV30; D is possibly TRBD2 (5 bases). The CDR3 has 10 residues. CDR1 and CDR2 from the germline V gene are GTSNPN and SVGIG (reference sequence). Trimming left V 4 bases short and J 14 bases short, with 14 bases between. This CDR3 is CAWIEGKVYF. CDR3 DNA sequence: TGTGCCTGGATTGAGGGAAAGGTTTACTTC.

The chain employs TRBV6-4 and TRBJ2-1; 9 bases map to TRBD1. V trimming: 3 bases; J trimming: 6 bases; junction bases outside the gene matches: 6. Per germline, CDR1 MRHNA and CDR2 SNTAGT. The CDR3 contains 15 residues. CDR3: CASSEGTGMPNEQFF. In DNA, the CDR3 is TGTGCCAGCAGTGAAGGGACAGGGATGCCCAATGAGCAGTTCTTC.